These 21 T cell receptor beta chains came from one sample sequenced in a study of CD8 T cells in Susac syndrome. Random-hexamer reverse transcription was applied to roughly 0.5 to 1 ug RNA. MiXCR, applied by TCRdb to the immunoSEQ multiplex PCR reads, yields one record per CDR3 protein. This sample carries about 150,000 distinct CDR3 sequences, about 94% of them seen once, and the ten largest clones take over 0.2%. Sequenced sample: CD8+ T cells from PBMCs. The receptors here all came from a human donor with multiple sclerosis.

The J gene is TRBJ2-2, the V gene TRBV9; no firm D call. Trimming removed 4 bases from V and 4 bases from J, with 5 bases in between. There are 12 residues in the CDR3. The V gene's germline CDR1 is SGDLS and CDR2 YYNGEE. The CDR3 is CASSSSTGELFF. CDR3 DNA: TGTGCCAGCAGCTCTTCCACCGGGGAGCTGTTTTTT. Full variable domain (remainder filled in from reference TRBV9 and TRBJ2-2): DSGVTQTPKHLITATGQRVTLRCSPRSGDLSVYWYQQSLDQGLQFLIQYYNGEERAKGNILERFSAQQFPDLHSELNLSSLELGDSALYFCASSSSTGELFFGEGSRLTVL.

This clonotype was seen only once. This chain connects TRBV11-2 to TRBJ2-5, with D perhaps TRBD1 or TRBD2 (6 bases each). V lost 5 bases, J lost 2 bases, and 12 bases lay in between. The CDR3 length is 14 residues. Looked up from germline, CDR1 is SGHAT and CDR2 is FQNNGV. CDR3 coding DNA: TGTGCCAGCAGCCTAATAGGGGGGCAAGAGACCCAGTACTTC. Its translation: CASSLIGGQETQYF.

CDR3: CASSYADNSPLHF. CDR3 DNA: TGTGCCAGCAGTTACGCCGACAACTCGCCCCTCCACTTT. The chain carries TRBV28 and TRBJ1-6, with D unresolved. V lost 4 bases to trimming and J lost 13 bases, with 14 bases between them. Germline V gives CDR1 MDHEN, CDR2 SYDVKM. There are 13 residues in the CDR3. Using reference TRBV28 and TRBJ1-6 for the parts outside the CDR3, the full variable domain is DVKVTQSSRYLVKRTGEKVFLECVQDMDHENMFWYRQDPGLGLRLIYFSYDVKMKEKGDIPEGYSVSREKKERFSLILESASTNQTSMYLCASSYADNSPLHFGNGTRLTVT.

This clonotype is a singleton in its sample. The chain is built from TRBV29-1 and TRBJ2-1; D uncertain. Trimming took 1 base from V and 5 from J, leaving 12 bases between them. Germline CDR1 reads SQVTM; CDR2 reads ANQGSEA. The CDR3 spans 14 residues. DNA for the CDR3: TGCAGCGTTGAAGCACTGGGGTCTAACAATGAGCAGTTCTTC. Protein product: CSVEALGSNNEQFF.

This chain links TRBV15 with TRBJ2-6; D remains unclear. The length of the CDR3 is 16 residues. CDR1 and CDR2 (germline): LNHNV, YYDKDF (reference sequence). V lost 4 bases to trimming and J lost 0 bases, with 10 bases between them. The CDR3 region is CATSITGISGANVLTF. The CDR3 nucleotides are TGTGCCACCAGCATAACGGGTATCTCTGGGGCCAACGTCCTGACTTTC.

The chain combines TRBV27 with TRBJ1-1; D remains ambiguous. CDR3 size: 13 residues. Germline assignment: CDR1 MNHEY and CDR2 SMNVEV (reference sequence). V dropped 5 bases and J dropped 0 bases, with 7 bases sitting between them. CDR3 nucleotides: TGTGCCAGCAGTCCCCTCGTGAACACTGAAGCTTTCTTT. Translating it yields CASSPLVNTEAFF.

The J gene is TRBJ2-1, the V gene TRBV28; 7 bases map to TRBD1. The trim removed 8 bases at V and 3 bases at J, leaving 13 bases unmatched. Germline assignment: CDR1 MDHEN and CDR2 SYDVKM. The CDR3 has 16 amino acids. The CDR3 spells CASLNQRDSFYNEQFF. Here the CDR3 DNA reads TGTGCCAGCCTAAACCAGAGGGACAGCTTCTACAATGAGCAGTTCTTC.

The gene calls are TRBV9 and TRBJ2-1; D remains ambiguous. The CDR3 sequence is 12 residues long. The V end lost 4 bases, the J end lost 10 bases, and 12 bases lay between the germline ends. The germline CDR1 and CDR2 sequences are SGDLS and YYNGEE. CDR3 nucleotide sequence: TGTGCCAGCAGCCCTCAGCCGGAGGAGCAGTTCTTC. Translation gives CASSPQPEEQFF.

CDR3: CASSQFGDRYNSPLHF. CDR3 coding DNA: TGTGCCAGCAGCCAATTCGGGGACAGATACAATTCACCCCTCCACTTT. The rearrangement joins TRBV7-2 to TRBJ1-6; 7 bases align to TRBD1. Germline V gene sequence: CDR1 SGHTA, CDR2 FQGNSA. This CDR3 contains 16 residues. Trimming cost V 5 bases and J 7 bases; bases outside gene matches: 11.

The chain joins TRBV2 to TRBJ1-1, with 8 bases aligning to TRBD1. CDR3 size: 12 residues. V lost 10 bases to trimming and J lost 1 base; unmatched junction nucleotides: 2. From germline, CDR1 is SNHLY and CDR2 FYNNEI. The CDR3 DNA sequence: TGTGCCAAGCAGGGGGCGAACACTGAAGCTTTCTTT. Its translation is CAKQGANTEAFF.

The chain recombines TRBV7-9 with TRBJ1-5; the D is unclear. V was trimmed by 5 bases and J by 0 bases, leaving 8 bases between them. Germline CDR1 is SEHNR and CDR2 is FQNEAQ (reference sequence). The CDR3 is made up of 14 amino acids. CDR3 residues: CASSPALSNQPQHF. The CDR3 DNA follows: TGTGCCAGCAGCCCGGCCCTTAGCAATCAGCCCCAGCATTTT.

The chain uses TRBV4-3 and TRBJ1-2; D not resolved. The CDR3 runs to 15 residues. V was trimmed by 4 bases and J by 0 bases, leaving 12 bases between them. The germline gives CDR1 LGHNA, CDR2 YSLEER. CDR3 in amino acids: CASSLTDGANYGYTF. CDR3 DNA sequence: TGCGCCAGCAGCCTTACGGACGGAGCTAACTATGGCTACACCTTC.

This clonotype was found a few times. The CDR3 spells CASSLSGGTEAFF. The DNA of the CDR3 is TGTGCCAGCAGTTTATCGGGAGGGACTGAAGCTTTCTTT. The chain joins TRBV27 to TRBJ1-1; D uncertain. Trimming removed 0 bases at V and 5 bases at J, with 7 bases between. CDR1 and CDR2 from the germline V gene are MNHEY and SMNVEV (reference sequence). This CDR3 spans 13 amino acids.

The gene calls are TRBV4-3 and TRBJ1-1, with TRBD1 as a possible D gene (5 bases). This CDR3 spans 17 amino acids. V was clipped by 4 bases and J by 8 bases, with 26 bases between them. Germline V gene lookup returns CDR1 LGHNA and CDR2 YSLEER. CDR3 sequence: CASSRLWQGKGWPEAFF. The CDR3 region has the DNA TGCGCCAGCAGCCGGCTATGGCAGGGTAAGGGGTGGCCCGAAGCTTTCTTT.

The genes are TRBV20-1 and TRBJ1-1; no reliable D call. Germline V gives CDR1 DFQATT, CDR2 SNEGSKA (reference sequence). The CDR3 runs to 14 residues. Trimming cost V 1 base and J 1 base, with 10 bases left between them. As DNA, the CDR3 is TGCAGTGCTAGAGTAGAGGGCTGGAACACTGAAGCTTTCTTT. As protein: CSARVEGWNTEAFF.

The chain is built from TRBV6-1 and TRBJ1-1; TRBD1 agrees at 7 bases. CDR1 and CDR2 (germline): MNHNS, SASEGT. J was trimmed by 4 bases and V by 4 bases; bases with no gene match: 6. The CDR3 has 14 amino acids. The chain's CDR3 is CASSVREGATEAFF. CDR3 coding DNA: TGTGCCAGCAGTGTCAGAGAGGGGGCCACTGAAGCTTTCTTT.

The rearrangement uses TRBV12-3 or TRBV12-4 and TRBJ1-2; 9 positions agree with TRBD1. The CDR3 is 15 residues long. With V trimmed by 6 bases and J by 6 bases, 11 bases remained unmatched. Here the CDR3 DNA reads TGTGCCAGCAGACCAGCCGGGACAGGGTCCCATGGCTACACCTTC. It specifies CASRPAGTGSHGYTF.

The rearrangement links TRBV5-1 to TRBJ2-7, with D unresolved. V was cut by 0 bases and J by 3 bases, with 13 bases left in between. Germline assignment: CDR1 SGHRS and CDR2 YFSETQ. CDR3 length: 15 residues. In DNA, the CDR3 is TGCGCCAGCAGCTTGGGGCCCGAGGCAGTCTACGAGCAGTACTTC. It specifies CASSLGPEAVYEQYF.

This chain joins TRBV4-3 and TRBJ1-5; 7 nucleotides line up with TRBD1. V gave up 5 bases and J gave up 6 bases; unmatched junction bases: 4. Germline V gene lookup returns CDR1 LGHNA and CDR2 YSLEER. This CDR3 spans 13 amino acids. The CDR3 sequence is CASSIRQGQPQHF. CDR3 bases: TGCGCCAGCAGCATACGACAGGGTCAGCCCCAGCATTTT.

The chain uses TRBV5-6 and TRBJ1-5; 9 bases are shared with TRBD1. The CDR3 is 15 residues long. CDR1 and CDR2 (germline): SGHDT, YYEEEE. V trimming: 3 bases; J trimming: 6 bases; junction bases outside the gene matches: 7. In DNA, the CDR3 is TGTGCCAGCAGCTCGTCGGACAGGGGCAGTCAGCCCCAGCATTTT. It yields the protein CASSSSDRGSQPQHF.

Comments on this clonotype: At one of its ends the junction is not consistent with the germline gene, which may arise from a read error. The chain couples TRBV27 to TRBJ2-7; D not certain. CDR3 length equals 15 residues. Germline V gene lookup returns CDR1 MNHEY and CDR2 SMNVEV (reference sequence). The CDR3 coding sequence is TGTGCCTGCAGTTTCTTTCGGGCCTCACCCTACGAGCAGTACTTC. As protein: CACSFFRASPYEQYF.